What follows are 19 T cell receptor beta chains derived from one specimen sequenced in a study of CD8+CD57+ T cells in acquired aplastic anemia. Genomic DNA, the template, was used for profiling of the TCR beta VDJ and CDR3. TCRdb re-called the reads through MiXCR, storing one row per CDR3 protein. Among some 200,000 distinct CDR3 sequences listed, roughly 55% were seen once. Sequenced input: sorted CD4+, CD8+, or CD8+CD57+ T cells (not recorded which) from PBMCs. These receptor sequences come from a human donor in good health.

Notes on this clonotype: The junction departs from germline at one end; a sequencing error may be responsible. The chain combines TRBV9 with TRBJ2-6; the D gene is possibly TRBD1 (5 bases). The CDR3 sequence is 17 residues long. Germline V lookup: CDR1 SGDLS, CDR2 YYNGEE. CDR3 sequence (DNA): TGTGCCAGCAGCGTAGAGGTGAGAATATCTGGGGCCAACGTACTGACTTTC. Protein sequence: CASSVEVRISGANVLTF.

This clonotype was seen just once. V usage is TRBV19 and J usage is TRBJ1-6, with 8 nucleotides matching TRBD1. Trimming at V came to 6 bases and at J to 7 bases, leaving 5 bases not matched to a gene. Germline V gene sequence: CDR1 LNHDA, CDR2 SQIVND (reference sequence). CDR3 size: 14 residues. CDR3 amino acids: CASSDRGMNSPLHF. The CDR3 DNA follows: TGTGCCAGTAGCGACAGGGGAATGAATTCACCCCTCCACTTT.

The chain employs TRBV7-3 and TRBJ2-7; D uncertain. The V end lost 8 bases, the J end lost 6 bases, and 17 bases lay between the germline ends. Germline lookup yields CDR1 SGHTA and CDR2 FQGTGA. The CDR3 loop spans 13 amino acids. This CDR3 reads CASSPNELAEQYF. The CDR3 DNA is TGTGCCAGCTCACCAAACGAATTGGCCGAGCAGTACTTC.

The chain carries TRBV24-1 and TRBJ2-1; TRBD2 might be the D (6 bases). The CDR3 runs to 14 residues. Trimming left V 6 bases short and J 6 bases short, with 14 bases between. CDR1 is KGHDR and CDR2 is SFDVKD in the germline V gene. CDR3 DNA sequence: TGTGCCACCAGTCGGTCGGGAGCCATCAATGAGCAGTTCTTC. This codes for CATSRSGAINEQFF.

The J gene is TRBJ2-6, the V gene TRBV19; D is possibly TRBD1 (6 bases). Looked up from germline, CDR1 is LNHDA and CDR2 is SQIVND (reference sequence). This CDR3 is 15 amino acids long. The V and J ends lost 3 bases and 11 bases respectively, with 17 bases between them. CDR3 nucleotide sequence: TGTGCCAGTAGTATCTCGGACAGCCTTGCCTACGTCCTGACTTTC. This sequence encodes CASSISDSLAYVLTF.

Many counts were recorded for this clonotype. The rearrangement links TRBV20-1 to TRBJ1-5; a weak D match, TRBD1 (5 bases). The V gene's germline CDR1 is DFQATT and CDR2 SNEGSKA (reference sequence). The CDR3 is 13 amino acids. V shed 3 bases and J shed 7 bases, with 13 bases lying between them. The CDR3: CSARGQGEQPQHF. In DNA, the CDR3 is TGCAGTGCTAGGGGGCAGGGAGAACAGCCCCAGCATTTT.

This clonotype occurred many times. This rearrangement joins TRBV7-9 to TRBJ2-7; tentative D call: TRBD2 (6 bases). The V gene's germline CDR1 is SEHNR and CDR2 FQNEAQ (reference sequence). There are 13 residues in the CDR3. Trimming stripped 4 bases from V and 6 bases from J, with 13 bases between. In DNA form, the CDR3 reads TGTGCCAGCAGCTCCGCCGGGGGACCCGAGCAGTACTTC. Amino acids: CASSSAGGPEQYF.

This clonotype was observed many times. This CDR3 reads CAISESTTIRGDSYEQYF. In DNA, the CDR3 is TGTGCCATCAGTGAGTCTACCACTATTAGGGGGGACTCCTACGAGCAGTACTTC. The chain recombines TRBV10-3 with TRBJ2-7; D may be TRBD1 or TRBD2 (6 bases each). The CDR3 runs 18 residues. Germline loops: CDR1 ENHRY, CDR2 SYGVKD. Trimming cost V 0 bases and J 0 bases, with 18 bases left between them.

With respect to this clonotype: At one end the junction does not follow the germline gene, possibly because of a read error. The rearrangement joins TRBV2 to TRBJ2-1, with a possible D match to TRBD2 (6 bases). The CDR3 length is 13 residues. The V gene's germline CDR1 is SNHLY and CDR2 FYNNEI. CDR3 sequence (DNA): TGTGCTAGCAGTCCGGGACTTTACAATGAGCAGTTCTTC. Amino acid sequence: CASSPGLYNEQFF.

This clonotype appeared many times. Written as DNA, the CDR3 is TGCGCCAGCAGCCAAGATAGAACCCATAACTATGGCTACACCTTC. Translating it yields CASSQDRTHNYGYTF. The V call is TRBV4-1, the J call TRBJ1-2, with D hard to call. The CDR3 loop spans 15 amino acids. Trimming pared 0 bases from V and 1 base from J, leaving 9 bases between. Germline values: CDR1 MGHRA, CDR2 YSYEKL.

This chain connects TRBV7-2 to TRBJ1-5; D is uncertain. The CDR3 extends over 14 amino acids. The germline V and J ends were trimmed by 1 base and 7 bases, with 11 bases remaining between them. From germline, CDR1 is SGHTA and CDR2 FQGNSA. The CDR3 reads CASSLGPGGQPQHF. CDR3 bases: TGTGCCAGCAGCTTAGGCCCGGGCGGACAGCCCCAGCATTTT.

This clonotype was detected once. The rearrangement links TRBV7-9 to TRBJ2-2; D may be TRBD2 (6 bases). The germline CDR1 and CDR2 sequences are SEHNR and FQNEAQ (reference sequence). The CDR3 is 13 amino acids. This CDR3 is CGAGLLNTGELFF. The CDR3 nucleotides read TGTGGCGCGGGACTTCTAAACACCGGGGAGCTGTTTTTT.

The chain couples TRBV19 to TRBJ2-5; 7 bases match TRBD1. The germline V gene encodes CDR1 LNHDA and CDR2 SQIVND (reference sequence). Losses at the gene ends were 10 bases for V and 5 bases for J; bases not matched to a gene: 7. The CDR3 runs 12 residues. The CDR3 coding sequence is TGTGCCACCTCGAACAGGGGTGAGACCCAGTACTTC. Translated, it gives CATSNRGETQYF.

The rearrangement uses TRBV9 and TRBJ1-6; 8 bases are shared with TRBD1. The ends lost 3 bases at V and 7 bases at J; junction bases unmatched: 6. There are 15 residues in the CDR3. Germline-derived CDR1 and CDR2 are SGDLS and YYNGEE. In nucleotides, the CDR3 is TGTGCCAGCAGCGCACGGGGACAGGAAAATTCACCCCTCCACTTT. Amino acids: CASSARGQENSPLHF. Based on the CDR3 plus reference TRBV9 and TRBJ1-6, the full variable domain is DSGVTQTPKHLITATGQRVTLRCSPRSGDLSVYWYQQSLDQGLQFLIQYYNGEERAKGNILERFSAQQFPDLHSELNLSSLELGDSALYFCASSARGQENSPLHFGNGTRLTVT.

The table lists this clonotype with many counts. The junction departs from the called germline gene at one end, perhaps through a read error. J is TRBJ2-1 and V is TRBV27; D remains unclear. The CDR3 extends over 13 amino acids. Germline V gene data show CDR1 as MNHEY and CDR2 as SMNVEV (reference sequence). DNA for the CDR3: TGTGCCAGCAGTCCCCGACCCTATAATGAGCAGTTCTTC. Protein sequence: CASSPRPYNEQFF.

The chain uses TRBV11-1 and TRBJ1-2; D remains unclear. The CDR3 loop spans 14 amino acids. Trimming shortened V by 0 bases and J by 1 base, and 6 bases separated the two germline ends. Germline lookup yields CDR1 SGHAT and CDR2 FQDESV (reference sequence). The CDR3, as DNA: TGTGCCAGCAGCTTAGCTGGTGTTAACTATGGCTACACCTTC. It translates to CASSLAGVNYGYTF.

The chain is built from TRBV5-1 and TRBJ1-6; TRBD1 matches at 7 bases. The V gene's germline CDR1 is SGHRS and CDR2 YFSETQ. The CDR3 has 16 amino acids. After removal of 4 bases from V and 7 bases from J, the junction contained 11 bases not matched to a gene. CDR3 sequence reads: CASSLDRDLKNSPLHF. The DNA for the CDR3 is TGCGCCAGCAGCCTAGACAGGGACTTAAAGAATTCACCCCTCCACTTT.

This clonotype was seen a few times. V and J are TRBV3-1 and TRBJ2-1, with D unresolved. The CDR3 is 13 residues long. V was pared by 4 bases and J by 10 bases, with 14 bases between. Germline values: CDR1 LGHDT, CDR2 YNNKEL (reference sequence). The CDR3 spells CASSPPSGREQFF. The CDR3 DNA reads as TGTGCCAGCAGCCCCCCCTCCGGACGAGAGCAGTTCTTC.

This clonotype has more than one count but fewer than ten. The chain employs TRBV27 and TRBJ2-7; D remains unclear. V lost 10 bases, J lost 1 base, and 17 bases lay in between. CDR3 size: 14 residues. CDR1 is MNHEY, CDR2 SMNVEV, per germline (reference sequence). This CDR3 reads CATSPVLGSYEQYF. Here the CDR3 DNA reads TGTGCCACCTCACCTGTGTTGGGGTCCTACGAGCAGTACTTC.